The sequence of this T cell receptor (beta chain) was determined in a study of regulatory T cells in long-lasting Graves disease. Time point indicated: newly diagnosed GD, antithyroid drugs for less than 3 months. The TCR library was prepared using RNA isolated from PBMCs. Trimming left V 4 bases short and J 0 bases short, with 27 bases between. This CDR3 contains 20 residues. Germline assignment: CDR1 MDHEN and CDR2 SYDVKM. This clonotype was recorded at least ten times. In building TCR beta libraries, iRepertoire HTBI primers were used together with Arm-PCR of CDR3 regions. From the multiplex PCR reads, TCRdb called clonotypes with MiXCR, one entry per CDR3 protein. The repertoire holds fewer than 500,000 distinct CDR3 sequences, with 15% to 20% as singletons. These sequences were also reported in another study, on T cells in Graves' hyperthyroidism and ophthalmopathy.

The receptor's source is a man in his forties with Graves disease. The chain recombines TRBV28 with TRBJ1-1, with D hard to call. The sample consisted of peripheral blood mononuclear cells (PBMCs), taken at new diagnosis, from a patient treated with antithyroid drugs. The CDR3 reads CASSYSEARLPPKLNTEAFF. The CDR3 bases are TGTGCCAGCAGTTATAGTGAGGCTCGATTGCCTCCAAAGTTGAACACTGAAGCTTTCTTT.